This TCR beta chain was observed in a study of cytomegalovirus exposure and HLA in healthy donors. Note on this clone: Its specificity is unknown.

Amplification used 60 Vbeta primers and 13 Jbeta primers. Method: immunoSEQ multiplex PCR; TCRdb's copy keeps in-frame clones and lacks some. The sample lists roughly 150,000 clones; roughly 83% were seen once. Nominally healthy donors provided the samples, though records likely missed some immune exposures. Overall study findings and caveats: TCR beta chain V- and J-gene trimming was linked, in a later analysis, to a missense variant in DCLRE1C. Among immune exposure information, only CMV serostatus was available. Using a false discovery rate of 0.05, a later analysis showed that some 16,000 TCR beta sequences were associated with HLA alleles.

This TCR was sampled from a woman between 18 and 29 years old in good health and CMV-seronegative. Sequenced: PBMCs.

CDR3 in DNA: TGCGCCAGCAGTGTTACCGGACAGGGGAGGAGAGAAAAACTGTTTTTT. It yields the protein CASSVTGQGRREKLFF. The chain uses TRBV10-1 and TRBJ1-4, with 9 bases matching TRBD1. Trimming at V came to 4 bases and at J to 8 bases, leaving 11 bases not matched to a gene. This CDR3 region has 16 residues. In germline, CDR1 is WNHNN, CDR2 SYGVQD (reference sequence).